The 10 T cell receptor beta chains below come from one sample, sequenced in a study of blood T cell repertoires in COVID-19. Sequencing was performed with immunoSEQ multiplex PCR; in TCRdb, only in-frame clones are kept and a portion is missing. The repertoire includes 300,000 or so clones, 80% to 90% of them detected once, and roughly 1.1% sits in the top ten. The sequenced sample consisted of peripheral blood. The receptors come from a woman aged 45-60 years with acute or convalescent COVID-19.

This clone was observed a handful of times. The chain is built from TRBV28 and TRBJ2-2; no definite D call. Trimming cost V 6 bases and J 4 bases, with 9 bases left between them. The germline CDR1 and CDR2 sequences are MDHEN and SYDVKM. The CDR3 covers 13 residues. The CDR3 bases are TGTGCCAGCAGCCATGAGTCCACCGGGGAGCTGTTTTTT. Translation gives CASSHESTGELFF.

The chain combines TRBV27 with TRBJ2-7; 8 bases are a match to TRBD1. The germline V gene has CDR1 MNHEY and CDR2 SMNVEV (reference sequence). With 3 bases clipped from V and 0 bases from J, the junction kept 4 bases outside the gene matches. The CDR3 is 15 amino acids. This chain's CDR3 is CASSLSGTGSYEQYF. CDR3 DNA sequence: TGTGCCAGCAGTTTGTCCGGGACAGGCTCCTACGAGCAGTACTTC.

V usage is TRBV7-2 and J usage is TRBJ2-3, with 7 bases identical to TRBD1. V shed 5 bases, J shed 2 bases, and the junction held 7 bases outside the gene matches. Per germline, CDR1 SGHTA and CDR2 FQGNSA. The CDR3 is 15 amino acids. CDR3 bases: TGTGCCAGCAGCCTCAGACAGGGCCCCACAGATACGCAGTATTTT. Amino acid sequence: CASSLRQGPTDTQYF. The whole variable domain, filled in from reference TRBV7-2 and TRBJ2-3, reads GAGVSQSPSNKVTEKGKDVELRCDPISGHTALYWYRQSLGQGLEFLIYFQGNSAPDKSGLPSDRFSAERTGGSVSTLTIQRTQQEDSAVYLCASSLRQGPTDTQYFGPGTRLTVL.

The chain combines TRBV6-2 or TRBV6-3 with TRBJ1-2; 7 nucleotides match TRBD1. V dropped 6 bases and J dropped 3; count of bases not matched to a gene: 4. Germline CDR1 and CDR2: MNHEY and SVGEGT. CDR3 length equals 13 residues. The CDR3 DNA sequence: TGTGCCAGCAGCCGGACAGGTGACTATGGCTACACCTTC. Residues: CASSRTGDYGYTF.

The J gene is TRBJ2-2, the V gene TRBV19, with D uncertain. Trimming cost V 2 bases and J 2 bases, with 9 bases left between them. The CDR3 runs to 15 residues. CDR1 is LNHDA and CDR2 is SQIVND in the germline V gene (reference sequence). CDR3 bases: TGTGCCAGTAGTATAACAGATCGAAACACCGGGGAGCTGTTTTTT. Translated, it gives CASSITDRNTGELFF.

There are a few counts of this clone. The chain is built from TRBV6-6 and TRBJ1-2; TRBD1 matches at 7 bases. The germline V gene has CDR1 MNHNY and CDR2 SVGAGI (reference sequence). The CDR3 is 13 residues long. Unmatched junction bases numbered 2, after V lost 4 bases and J lost 3 bases. CDR3: CASSSGTDYGYTF. The CDR3 DNA reads TGTGCCAGCAGTTCTGGGACAGACTATGGCTACACCTTC.

This chain connects TRBV7-9 to TRBJ2-3; 14 nucleotides agree with TRBD2. This CDR3 is built from 17 residues. Per germline, CDR1 SEHNR and CDR2 FQNEAQ (reference sequence). After removal of 6 bases from V and 5 bases from J, the junction contained 10 bases not matched to a gene. The DNA of the CDR3 is TGTGCCAGCAGTCCAACCGGACTAGCGGGGGGCCAAGATACGCAGTATTTT. It yields the protein CASSPTGLAGGQDTQYF.

J is TRBJ1-1 and V is TRBV12-3 or TRBV12-4; 11 bases line up with TRBD1. The CDR3 contains 13 residues. With 5 bases clipped from V and 11 bases from J, the junction kept 7 bases outside the gene matches. This CDR3 reads CASSAPGQGGAFF. The CDR3 bases are TGTGCCAGCAGTGCCCCGGGACAGGGGGGTGCTTTCTTT.

This chain uses TRBV29-1 with TRBJ1-4; the D gene is possibly TRBD1 (6 bases). The CDR3 extends over 13 amino acids. Per the germline V gene, CDR1 is SQVTM and CDR2 is ANQGSEA. Trimming took 5 bases from V and 8 from J, leaving 15 bases between them. This CDR3 reads CSVKLGTSEKLFF. The CDR3 DNA is TGCAGCGTTAAGCTCGGGACATCCGAAAAACTGTTTTTT.

This clone was detected many times. The chain has TRBV9 and TRBJ2-1; D gene unclear. The germline V gene encodes CDR1 SGDLS and CDR2 YYNGEE. This CDR3 has 13 amino acids. The V end lost 0 bases, the J end lost 3 bases, and 4 bases lay between the germline ends. Here the CDR3 reads CASSVGHYNEQFF. CDR3 in DNA: TGTGCCAGCAGCGTAGGGCACTACAATGAGCAGTTCTTC. Full variable domain (outside the CDR3, taken from reference TRBV9 and TRBJ2-1): DSGVTQTPKHLITATGQRVTLRCSPRSGDLSVYWYQQSLDQGLQFLIQYYNGEERAKGNILERFSAQQFPDLHSELNLSSLELGDSALYFCASSVGHYNEQFFGPGTRLTVL.